A single sample is the source of the 26 T cell receptor beta chains below, sequenced in a study of response to subunit inactivated influenza vaccine. MiXCR, applied by TCRdb to the RT-PCR reads, yields one record per CDR3 protein. The data contain some 540,000 distinct CDR3 sequences, less than 25% of them singletons. The data were also submitted as part of a second study, on T cells expressing NK-cell markers. As that report states: UMIs were included in TCR beta cDNA generated by 5'RACE template switching.

The specimen was CD4+ T cells sorted from PBMCs, collected 11 to 12 days after vaccination. The receptors derive from a man in his fifties or sixties who received an inactivated influenza vaccine.

The CDR3 here is CSALRTSSTPETQYF. In nucleotides, the CDR3 is TGCAGTGCCCTGAGGACTAGCAGCACTCCAGAGACCCAGTACTTC. The genes are TRBV20-1 and TRBJ2-5, with 8 positions matching TRBD2. J was trimmed by 4 bases and V by 6 bases; bases with no gene match: 13. The CDR3 contains 15 residues. Germline CDR1 is DFQATT and CDR2 is SNEGSKA (reference sequence).

This clonotype has more than one count but fewer than ten. The CDR3 bases are TGTGCCAGCAGTCAGGGGACAGGGCTCACTAATGAAAAACTGTTTTTT. The encoded protein is CASSQGTGLTNEKLFF. The chain employs TRBV12-3 or TRBV12-4 and TRBJ1-4; TRBD1 matches 9 bases. The CDR3 consists of 16 residues. Losses at the gene ends were 5 bases for V and 2 bases for J; bases not matched to a gene: 6.

The genes are TRBV28 and TRBJ1-5, with D possibly TRBD1 on 6 matching bases. Trimming took 2 bases from V and 1 from J, leaving 12 bases between them. This CDR3 comprises 16 residues. The V gene's germline CDR1 is MDHEN and CDR2 SYDVKM. DNA of the CDR3: TGTGCCAGCAGTTTAATGGGGGCGAGGAGCAATCAGCCCCAGCATTTT. Translating gives CASSLMGARSNQPQHF.

The V call is TRBV6-2 or TRBV6-3, the J call TRBJ1-2; the D is unclear. The CDR3 is 13 residues long. Germline loops: CDR1 MNHEY, CDR2 SVGEGT. V lost 6 bases, J lost 8 bases, and 16 bases lay in between. The CDR3 sequence: CASRTGLSRGYTF. The CDR3 bases are TGTGCCAGCAGAACCGGGTTGTCTCGAGGCTACACCTTC.

The rearrangement joins TRBV5-5 to TRBJ2-1; D possibly corresponds to TRBD1 (6 bases). V was pared by 5 bases and J by 4 bases, with 16 bases between. Germline V gene data show CDR1 as SGHKS and CDR2 as YYEKEE (reference sequence). The CDR3 extends over 15 amino acids. The DNA of the CDR3 is TGTGCCAGCAGTAAGACAGGTGGGATTTACAATGAGCAGTTCTTC. This translates into CASSKTGGIYNEQFF.

This clonotype was counted a few times. This rearrangement joins TRBV5-1 to TRBJ2-1, with 14 bases aligning to TRBD2. The CDR3 runs 15 residues. The germline gives CDR1 SGHRS, CDR2 YFSETQ. After removal of 4 bases from V and 8 bases from J, the junction contained 5 bases not matched to a gene. CDR3 sequence (DNA): TGCGCCAGCAGCGGGGGACTAGCGGGAGTAGATGAGCAGTTCTTC. Translation gives CASSGGLAGVDEQFF.

Only a few counts were recorded for this clonotype. The chain carries TRBV7-9 and TRBJ2-2; 14 bases fit TRBD2. Trimming at V came to 5 bases and at J to 2 bases, leaving 4 bases not matched to a gene. Germline V gene lookup returns CDR1 SEHNR and CDR2 FQNEAQ (reference sequence). CDR3 size: 17 residues. The DNA for the CDR3 is TGTGCCAGCAGCCGGACTAGCGGGAGGATTAACACCGGGGAGCTGTTTTTT. As protein: CASSRTSGRINTGELFF.

The sample holds a few counts of this clonotype. The V gene is TRBV20-1, the J gene TRBJ2-3; weak D call: TRBD2 (6 bases). Deletions cut 0 bases from V and 5 bases from J, with 15 bases between. CDR1 and CDR2 from the germline V gene are DFQATT and SNEGSKA (reference sequence). The CDR3 loop spans 15 amino acids. CDR3 sequence: CSARDLAGKVDTQYF. CDR3 coding DNA: TGCAGTGCTAGAGATCTCGCGGGGAAGGTAGATACGCAGTATTTT.

This clonotype occurred a few times. The chain uses TRBV7-6 and TRBJ1-1; D unclear. V was clipped by 5 bases and J by 0 bases, with 4 bases between them. The CDR3 has 12 residues. The V gene's germline CDR1 is SGHVS and CDR2 FNYEAQ. The CDR3 DNA reads as TGTGCCAGCAGCGAGTTGAACACTGAAGCTTTCTTT. It encodes CASSELNTEAFF.

This clonotype was recorded a few times. For the CDR3, the DNA is TGCAGTGCTAGGTCAGGGTACCACAATGAGCAGTTCTTC. It encodes CSARSGYHNEQFF. The rearrangement links TRBV20-1 to TRBJ2-1, with D possibly TRBD1 on 5 matching bases. The CDR3 totals 13 residues. Between the trimmed V and J ends, which lost 3 bases and 5 bases, there was a span of 11 bases. Looked up from germline, CDR1 is DFQATT and CDR2 is SNEGSKA (reference sequence).

The chain uses TRBV5-8 and TRBJ2-2; the match to TRBD2 covers 10 bases. From germline, CDR1 is SGHTS and CDR2 YDEGEE. There are 16 residues in the CDR3. V was clipped by 7 bases and J by 0 bases; unmatched bases: 6. The CDR3 sequence: CASDRTSGANTGELFF. CDR3 nucleotide sequence: TGTGCCAGCGACAGGACTAGCGGTGCGAACACCGGGGAGCTGTTTTTT.

The chain carries TRBV5-1 and TRBJ2-1, with 10 nucleotides matching TRBD2. Trimming took 5 bases from V and 5 from J; bases not matched to a gene: 7. Germline V gene lookup returns CDR1 SGHRS and CDR2 YFSETQ. This CDR3 is built from 15 residues. This CDR3 reads CASSWGLARDNEQFF. CDR3 bases: TGCGCCAGCAGTTGGGGACTAGCGCGTGACAATGAGCAGTTCTTC.

The rearrangement links TRBV4-3 to TRBJ2-3, with 7 bases that match TRBD1. The V gene end was trimmed by 0 bases and the J gene end by 4 bases; junction bases not matched to a gene: 16. Germline CDR1 reads LGHNA; CDR2 reads YSLEER. This CDR3 comprises 19 residues. CDR3: CASSQDGGNRGWGPDTQYF. The CDR3 DNA reads as TGCGCCAGCAGCCAAGATGGGGGAAACAGGGGCTGGGGCCCAGATACGCAGTATTTT.

The J gene is TRBJ2-3, the V gene TRBV7-9; D might be TRBD2 (6 bases). The CDR3 consists of 15 residues. With 5 bases removed from V and 4 bases from J, the gap between germline ends came to 16 bases. Germline lookup yields CDR1 SEHNR and CDR2 FQNEAQ (reference sequence). CDR3 sequence: CASSPTRGMADTQYF. DNA for the CDR3: TGTGCCAGCAGCCCGACTAGGGGAATGGCAGATACGCAGTATTTT.

This clonotype was recorded many times. The chain has TRBV11-2 and TRBJ2-2, with D uncertain. CDR3 length: 13 amino acids. The V end was cut by 5 bases, the J end by 5 bases, with 9 bases between. The germline gives CDR1 SGHAT, CDR2 FQNNGV. The CDR3 DNA reads as TGTGCCAGCAGCGTAGGAGTGACCGGGGAGCTGTTTTTT. Amino acids: CASSVGVTGELFF.

This clonotype was counted between two and nine times. The chain recombines TRBV28 with TRBJ2-7; D not certain. The V end lost 6 bases, the J end lost 1 base, and 13 bases lay between the germline ends. The CDR3 runs to 14 residues. CDR1 and CDR2 from the germline V gene are MDHEN and SYDVKM. CDR3 DNA: TGTGCCAGCAGAGGATTTCAAACGTCCTACGAGCAGTACTTC. This translates into CASRGFQTSYEQYF.

This rearrangement joins TRBV14 to TRBJ1-6, with TRBD1 matching over 7 bases. The J segment lost 8 bases and the V segment lost 1 base, leaving 2 bases of the junction unmatched. CDR1 and CDR2 (germline): SGHDN, FVKESK. The length of the CDR3 is 14 residues. This CDR3 is CASSQGQGYSPLHF. In DNA, the CDR3 is TGTGCCAGCAGCCAAGGACAGGGTTATTCACCCCTCCACTTT.

V is TRBV14 and J is TRBJ2-2; TRBD2 matches at 9 bases. This CDR3 spans 16 amino acids. Per germline, CDR1 SGHDN and CDR2 FVKESK. V lost 3 bases and J lost 3; bases outside the gene matches: 5. The CDR3 protein is CASSQASGRYTGELFF. CDR3 in DNA: TGTGCCAGCAGCCAGGCAAGCGGGAGGTACACCGGGGAGCTGTTTTTT.

At least ten counts were recorded for this clonotype. V is TRBV12-3 or TRBV12-4 and J is TRBJ2-3; D possibly corresponds to TRBD2 (6 bases). V was cut by 3 bases and J by 3 bases, with 13 bases left in between. The CDR3 runs to 15 residues. The CDR3 DNA reads as TGTGCCAGCAGTTTTGTAGCGGTAGGGACAGATACGCAGTATTTT. Amino acid sequence: CASSFVAVGTDTQYF.

This clonotype has a handful of counts. The CDR3 here is CSARGTGRRSEAFF. In DNA form, the CDR3 reads TGCAGTGCTAGGGGGACGGGAAGAAGAAGTGAAGCTTTCTTT. The chain recombines TRBV20-1 with TRBJ1-1; a possible D gene is TRBD1 (5 bases). The germline CDR1 and CDR2 sequences are DFQATT and SNEGSKA (reference sequence). The V and J ends lost 3 bases and 7 bases respectively, with 18 bases between them. The CDR3 has 14 amino acids.

The chain carries TRBV6-5 and TRBJ2-2; 7 positions match TRBD2. The CDR3 runs 15 residues. In germline, CDR1 is MNHEY, CDR2 SVGAGI. The J segment lost 7 bases and the V segment lost 1 base, leaving 6 bases of the junction unmatched. Here the CDR3 DNA reads TGTGCCAGCAGTTACTTATCGGGGGGAGTCGGGGAGCTGTTTTTT. It yields the protein CASSYLSGGVGELFF.

This clonotype was found many times. The rearrangement uses TRBV5-1 and TRBJ2-1; 11 nucleotides agree with TRBD2. Losses at the gene ends were 0 bases for V and 10 bases for J; bases not matched to a gene: 3. The germline CDR1 and CDR2 sequences are SGHRS and YFSETQ. CDR3 length: 14 amino acids. The CDR3 loop reads CASSLVSSGGEQFF. The CDR3 region has the DNA TGCGCCAGCAGCTTGGTTTCTAGCGGGGGGGAGCAGTTCTTC.

This clonotype was counted ten times or more. The V gene is TRBV6-5, the J gene TRBJ2-5; TRBD2 might be the D (5 bases). Germline CDR1 is MNHEY and CDR2 is SVGAGI. The CDR3 has 11 amino acids. V lost 7 bases to trimming and J lost 5 bases, with 8 bases between them. The CDR3 nucleotides read TGTGCCAGCACCTCGGGGGAGACCCAGTACTTC. This encodes CASTSGETQYF.

This clonotype was observed a few times. The chain uses TRBV20-1 and TRBJ1-2; D gene ambiguous. CDR1 DFQATT and CDR2 SNEGSKA come from the germline V gene (reference sequence). Trimming stripped 4 bases from V and 0 bases from J, with 12 bases between. This CDR3 is built from 14 residues. The CDR3: CSAIQQPPNYGYTF. The DNA of the CDR3 is TGCAGTGCTATTCAACAGCCGCCTAACTATGGCTACACCTTC.

This chain connects TRBV7-2 to TRBJ2-2; tentative D call: TRBD2 (6 bases). V was clipped by 1 base and J by 3 bases, with 9 bases between them. The germline V gene encodes CDR1 SGHTA and CDR2 FQGNSA. The CDR3 has 15 amino acids. CDR3 coding DNA: TGTGCCAGCAGCTTAGGCGGGAAAGACACCGGGGAGCTGTTTTTT. Translation gives CASSLGGKDTGELFF.

The table lists this clonotype with a few counts. The CDR3 sequence is CSVTPFPPYQETQYF. CDR3 DNA sequence: TGCAGCGTGACCCCTTTCCCCCCGTACCAAGAGACCCAGTACTTC. The V gene is TRBV29-1, the J gene TRBJ2-5; D ambiguous. The CDR3 is made up of 15 amino acids. Germline assignment: CDR1 SQVTM and CDR2 ANQGSEA. V was trimmed by 6 bases and J by 0 bases, leaving 17 bases between them.